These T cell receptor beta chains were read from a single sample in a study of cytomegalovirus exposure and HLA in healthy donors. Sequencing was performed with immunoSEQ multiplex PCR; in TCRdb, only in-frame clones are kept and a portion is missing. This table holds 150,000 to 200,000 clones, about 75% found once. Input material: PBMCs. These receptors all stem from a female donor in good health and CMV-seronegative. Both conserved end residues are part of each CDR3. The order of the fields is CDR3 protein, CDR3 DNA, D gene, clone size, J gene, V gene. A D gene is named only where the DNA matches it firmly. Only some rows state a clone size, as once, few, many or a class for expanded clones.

CDR3: CASGTGKNTEAFF; DNA: TGTGCCAGCGGGACAGGGAAGAACACTGAAGCTTTCTTT; D: TRBD1; size: .; J: TRBJ1-1; V: TRBV6-1
CDR3: CAWSPGIKETQYF; DNA: TGTGCCTGGAGCCCAGGGATCAAAGAGACCCAGTACTTC; D: .; size: .; J: TRBJ2-5; V: TRBV30
CDR3: CASSPAGTGNQPQHF; DNA: TGTGCCAGCAGCCCAGCCGGGACAGGGAATCAGCCCCAGCATTTT; D: TRBD1; size: .; J: TRBJ1-5; V: TRBV9
CDR3: CAASGTANGELFF; DNA: TGTGCCGCCTCCGGGACAGCTAACGGGGAGCTGTTTTTT; D: TRBD1; size: few; J: TRBJ2-2; V: TRBV10-3
CDR3: CASSRQGRVNQPQHF; DNA: TGTGCCAGCAGCCGACAGGGGAGGGTCAATCAGCCCCAGCATTTT; D: TRBD1; size: .; J: TRBJ1-5; V: TRBV5-6
CDR3: CASSFGGGTEAFF; DNA: TGTGCCAGCAGCTTTGGGGGAGGAACTGAAGCTTTCTTT; D: .; size: .; J: TRBJ1-1; V: TRBV7-9
CDR3: CASSQDSLITGELFF; DNA: TGTGCCAGCAGCCAAGACTCCCTTATTACCGGGGAGCTGTTTTTT; D: .; size: .; J: TRBJ2-2; V: TRBV4-2
CDR3: CSGGQGDYGYTF; DNA: TGCAGCGGTGGACAGGGGGACTATGGCTACACCTTC; D: TRBD1; size: .; J: TRBJ1-2; V: TRBV29-1
CDR3: CASTDGAVSGNTIYF; DNA: TGTGCCAGCACTGACGGAGCAGTCTCTGGAAACACCATATATTTT; D: .; size: once; J: TRBJ1-3; V: TRBV2
CDR3: CASSLGPSGGTDTQYF; DNA: TGCGCCAGCAGCTTAGGTCCTAGCGGGGGCACAGATACGCAGTATTTT; D: TRBD2; size: .; J: TRBJ2-3; V: TRBV5-1
CDR3: CASSPGLAVYYEQYF; DNA: TGCGCCAGCAGCCCGGGACTAGCGGTATACTACGAGCAGTACTTC; D: TRBD2; size: once; J: TRBJ2-7; V: TRBV5-1
CDR3: CASSWTGGPGSYEQYF; DNA: TGTGCCAGCAGCTGGACAGGGGGCCCGGGAAGCTACGAGCAGTACTTC; D: TRBD1; size: .; J: TRBJ2-7; V: TRBV7-2
CDR3: CASSFVGGATDTQYF; DNA: TGTGCCAGCAGCTTTGTCGGGGGGGCCACAGATACGCAGTATTTT; D: TRBD2; size: .; J: TRBJ2-3; V: TRBV5-4
CDR3: CSVEGRLNTEAFF; DNA: TGCAGCGTTGAGGGCAGGTTGAACACTGAAGCTTTCTTT; D: .; size: .; J: TRBJ1-1; V: TRBV29-1
CDR3: CASIGTSGFATGELFF; DNA: TGTGCCAGCATCGGGACTAGCGGGTTCGCCACCGGGGAGCTGTTTTTT; D: TRBD2; size: few; J: TRBJ2-2; V: TRBV6-6
CDR3: CASSFGQYTGELFF; DNA: TGCGCCAGCAGCTTCGGACAGTACACCGGGGAGCTGTTTTTT; D: .; size: .; J: TRBJ2-2; V: TRBV5-1
CDR3: CASSSSRGADTGELFF; DNA: TGTGCCAGCAGCTCTTCCAGGGGGGCCGACACCGGGGAGCTGTTTTTT; D: .; size: .; J: TRBJ2-2; V: TRBV5-6
CDR3: CAWRRTGYNEQFF; DNA: TGTGCCTGGAGACGGACAGGCTACAATGAGCAGTTCTTC; D: TRBD1; size: few; J: TRBJ2-1; V: TRBV30
CDR3: CASGTSGRAAGELFF; DNA: TGTGCCAGCGGGACTAGCGGGAGGGCGGCCGGGGAGCTGTTTTTT; D: TRBD2; size: .; J: TRBJ2-2; V: TRBV5-4
CDR3: CASSLGGAQGAHEQYF; DNA: TGTGCCAGCAGCTTGGGGGGGGCCCAGGGGGCCCACGAGCAGTACTTC; D: TRBD1; size: .; J: TRBJ2-7; V: TRBV5-4
CDR3: CASSNRLAGGDTQYF; DNA: TGTGCCAGCAGTAACCGACTAGCGGGAGGGGATACGCAGTATTTT; D: TRBD2; size: few; J: TRBJ2-3; V: TRBV2
CDR3: CASSLSQGSGNTIYF; DNA: TGCGCCAGCAGCTTGAGCCAGGGTAGTGGAAACACCATATATTTT; D: .; size: .; J: TRBJ1-3; V: TRBV5-1
CDR3: CASSGGGLNNSPLHF; DNA: TGTGCCAGTAGTGGGGGAGGGCTGAATAATTCACCCCTCCACTTT; D: .; size: once; J: TRBJ1-6; V: TRBV19
CDR3: CASSQAAEGNQPQHF; DNA: TGCGCCAGCAGCCAAGCAGCCGAGGGAAATCAGCCCCAGCATTTT; D: .; size: .; J: TRBJ1-5; V: TRBV4-1
CDR3: CASSQAPSSYEQYF; DNA: TGCGCCAGCAGCCAAGCTCCCTCCTCCTACGAGCAGTACTTC; D: .; size: .; J: TRBJ2-7; V: TRBV4-1
CDR3: CASSERSGGYQPQHF; DNA: TGTGCCAGCAGTGAAAGGTCAGGAGGATATCAGCCCCAGCATTTT; D: .; size: .; J: TRBJ1-5; V: TRBV2
CDR3: CASSSDRQSYNSPLHF; DNA: TGTGCCAGCAGTTCGGACCGACAGTCATATAATTCACCCCTCCACTTT; D: .; size: few; J: TRBJ1-6; V: TRBV6-5
CDR3: CASSLGGGTSRSGELFF; DNA: TGTGCCAGCAGCTTGGGAGGGGGGACTAGCCGGTCCGGGGAGCTGTTTTTT; D: TRBD2; size: medium-sized; J: TRBJ2-2; V: TRBV5-6
CDR3: CASSLTGAEQFF; DNA: TGTGCCAGCAGCCTGACGGGAGCTGAGCAGTTCTTC; D: .; size: .; J: TRBJ2-1; V: TRBV5-5
CDR3: CASSQDLGEETQYF; DNA: TGTGCCAGCAGCCAAGATCTAGGAGAAGAGACCCAGTACTTC; D: .; size: .; J: TRBJ2-5; V: TRBV4-2
CDR3: CASSRGQENTEAFF; DNA: TGCGCCAGCAGCCGTGGCCAAGAAAACACTGAAGCTTTCTTT; D: .; size: once; J: TRBJ1-1; V: TRBV5-1
CDR3: CASTLTSQAEQFF; DNA: TGTGCCAGTACCTTAACTAGTCAGGCTGAGCAGTTCTTC; D: .; size: .; J: TRBJ2-1; V: TRBV5-4
CDR3: CASSTRLNTEAFF; DNA: TGTGCCAGCAGTACGAGGTTGAACACTGAAGCTTTCTTT; D: .; size: .; J: TRBJ1-1; V: TRBV6-5
CDR3: CASSARDGGYTF; DNA: TGTGCCAGCAGTGCCAGGGATGGTGGCTACACCTTC; D: .; size: .; J: TRBJ1-2; V: TRBV2
CDR3: CASSQERRELNEQFF; DNA: TGCGCCAGCAGCCAAGAACGGCGGGAGTTGAATGAGCAGTTCTTC; D: TRBD2; size: .; J: TRBJ2-1; V: TRBV4-1
CDR3: CASSTGGNTGELFF; DNA: TGTGCCAGTAGTACGGGAGGGAACACCGGGGAGCTGTTTTTT; D: TRBD2; size: few; J: TRBJ2-2; V: TRBV19
CDR3: CASSLGGGGSNQPQHF; DNA: TGTGCCAGCAGCTTGGGGGGAGGTGGGAGCAATCAGCCCCAGCATTTT; D: .; size: .; J: TRBJ1-5; V: TRBV5-4
CDR3: CASPKWETPYEQYF; DNA: TGTGCCAGCCCCAAGTGGGAGACCCCCTACGAGCAGTACTTC; D: .; size: .; J: TRBJ2-7; V: TRBV2
CDR3: CASSLASGIKETQYF; DNA: TGTGCCAGCAGCTTAGCTAGCGGGATAAAAGAGACCCAGTACTTC; D: TRBD2; size: once; J: TRBJ2-5; V: TRBV7-2
CDR3: CASSPPPGGETQYF; DNA: TGTGCCAGCTCACCACCGCCAGGGGGGGAGACCCAGTACTTC; D: .; size: .; J: TRBJ2-5; V: TRBV18
CDR3: CASSVVVNSPLHF; DNA: TGTGCCAGCAGCGTAGTAGTTAATTCACCCCTCCACTTT; D: .; size: .; J: TRBJ1-6; V: TRBV9
CDR3: CAWSRPGQGPFGSPLHF; DNA: TGTGCCTGGAGCCGACCGGGACAGGGCCCTTTTGGATCACCCCTCCACTTT; D: TRBD1; size: .; J: TRBJ1-6; V: TRBV30